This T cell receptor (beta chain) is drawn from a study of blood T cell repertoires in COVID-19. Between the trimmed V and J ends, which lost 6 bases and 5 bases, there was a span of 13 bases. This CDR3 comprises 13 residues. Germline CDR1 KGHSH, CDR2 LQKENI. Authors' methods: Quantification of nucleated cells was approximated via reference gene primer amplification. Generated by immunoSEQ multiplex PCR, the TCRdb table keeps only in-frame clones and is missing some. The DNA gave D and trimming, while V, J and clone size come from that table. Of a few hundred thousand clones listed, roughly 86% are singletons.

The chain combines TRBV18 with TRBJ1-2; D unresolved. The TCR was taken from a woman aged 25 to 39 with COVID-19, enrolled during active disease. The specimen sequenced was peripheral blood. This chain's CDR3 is CASSPQEEYGYTF. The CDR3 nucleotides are TGTGCCAGCTCTCCCCAAGAGGAGTATGGCTACACCTTC. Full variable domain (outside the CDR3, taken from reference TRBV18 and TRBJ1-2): NAGVMQNPRHLVRRRGQEARLRCSPMKGHSHVYWYRQLPEEGLKFMVYLQKENIIDESGMPKERFSAEFPKEGPSILRIQQVVRGDSAAYFCASSPQEEYGYTFGSGTRLTVV.